This is a list of T cell receptor beta chains from one sample in a study of PD-L1 blockade in urothelial cancer. Some clones are missing from TCRdb's copy, which holds only in-frame ones; the method was immunoSEQ multiplex PCR. This table has roughly 45,000 clones, around 82% appearing once. The input for sequencing was PBMCs, taken around atezolizumab (anti-PD-L1) treatment. All receptors come from a man aged 60 to 75 with urothelial cancer. Both conserved end residues are trimmed from each CDR3. Each record gives: J gene, V gene, D gene, CDR3 protein. D genes are given only for firm matches.

j_gene: TRBJ2-5
v_gene: TRBV14
d_gene: TRBD1
CDR3aa: ASSVRIGTAQETQY

j_gene: TRBJ2-2
v_gene: TRBV29-1
d_gene: -
CDR3aa: SVEARVNTGELF

j_gene: TRBJ2-3
v_gene: TRBV5-1
d_gene: TRBD2
CDR3aa: ASSPLLRGETDTQY

j_gene: TRBJ1-1
v_gene: TRBV6-5
d_gene: -
CDR3aa: ASSYDRQTNTEAF

j_gene: TRBJ1-4
v_gene: TRBV7-2
d_gene: -
CDR3aa: ASSPVGGGDNEKLF

j_gene: TRBJ1-6
v_gene: TRBV14
d_gene: TRBD1
CDR3aa: ASSPMGTGGLSLH

j_gene: TRBJ2-1
v_gene: TRBV6-6
d_gene: TRBD1
CDR3aa: ASSVGQGGGEQF

j_gene: TRBJ1-2
v_gene: TRBV9
d_gene: -
CDR3aa: ASSAGGNYGYT

j_gene: TRBJ2-5
v_gene: TRBV27
d_gene: TRBD1
CDR3aa: ASRLQGAQETQY

j_gene: TRBJ1-1
v_gene: TRBV5-6
d_gene: -
CDR3aa: ASSLYSIRNTEAF

j_gene: TRBJ2-5
v_gene: TRBV5-5
d_gene: TRBD1
CDR3aa: ASSLYIDRGETQY

j_gene: TRBJ1-5
v_gene: TRBV30
d_gene: TRBD1
CDR3aa: AWSVRTGGDQPQH

j_gene: TRBJ2-3
v_gene: TRBV6-1
d_gene: -
CDR3aa: ASTGILTDTQY

j_gene: TRBJ1-2
v_gene: TRBV28
d_gene: -
CDR3aa: ASSRRVGGYT

j_gene: TRBJ1-2
v_gene: TRBV2
d_gene: TRBD1
CDR3aa: ASTPDRVNGYT

j_gene: TRBJ2-3
v_gene: TRBV27
d_gene: TRBD1
CDR3aa: ASSFYRGGTDTQY

j_gene: TRBJ2-7
v_gene: TRBV6-4
d_gene: TRBD1
CDR3aa: AFPGMDRVSYEQY

j_gene: TRBJ2-7
v_gene: TRBV7-9
d_gene: -
CDR3aa: ASSIRDTTEQY

j_gene: TRBJ1-2
v_gene: TRBV21-1
d_gene: -
CDR3aa: ASRRLGLLPYGYT

j_gene: TRBJ2-7
v_gene: TRBV5-8
d_gene: -
CDR3aa: ASSLTGAYEQY

j_gene: TRBJ2-3
v_gene: TRBV28
d_gene: TRBD1
CDR3aa: ASRNTGTGYLDTQY

j_gene: TRBJ2-7
v_gene: TRBV28
d_gene: -
CDR3aa: ASSQTLGLGEQY

j_gene: TRBJ2-5
v_gene: TRBV7-9
d_gene: -
CDR3aa: ASTTKFGTQEETQY

j_gene: TRBJ2-6
v_gene: TRBV30
d_gene: -
CDR3aa: AWSRGFGANVLT

j_gene: TRBJ2-2
v_gene: TRBV9
d_gene: -
CDR3aa: ASSVVGQENTGELF

j_gene: TRBJ1-5
v_gene: TRBV28
d_gene: -
CDR3aa: ASSSTGVEGGRQPQH

j_gene: TRBJ2-7
v_gene: TRBV7-8
d_gene: -
CDR3aa: ASSLDRSHEQY

j_gene: TRBJ2-7
v_gene: TRBV6-1
d_gene: -
CDR3aa: ASSEALDGSYEQY

j_gene: TRBJ2-3
v_gene: TRBV5-4
d_gene: TRBD2
CDR3aa: ASSGGGTDTQY

j_gene: TRBJ1-4
v_gene: TRBV6-5
d_gene: -
CDR3aa: ASSYTPGWQEKLF

j_gene: TRBJ2-5
v_gene: TRBV5-6
d_gene: TRBD1
CDR3aa: ASSRWRTGGVGTQY

j_gene: TRBJ1-6
v_gene: TRBV28
d_gene: -
CDR3aa: ASSLGGGGSPLH

j_gene: TRBJ2-7
v_gene: TRBV5-1
d_gene: TRBD1
CDR3aa: ASSVGRQGNYEQY

j_gene: TRBJ2-7
v_gene: TRBV19
d_gene: -
CDR3aa: ASSRGTHRDSYEQY

j_gene: TRBJ1-5
v_gene: TRBV27
d_gene: -
CDR3aa: ASSTAREGGQPQH

j_gene: TRBJ2-7
v_gene: TRBV28
d_gene: -
CDR3aa: ASSLRSGGTYEQY

j_gene: TRBJ1-1
v_gene: TRBV4-2
d_gene: TRBD1
CDR3aa: ASSQGTGFIEAF

j_gene: TRBJ2-1
v_gene: TRBV2
d_gene: -
CDR3aa: ASSNQRVVGQF

j_gene: TRBJ2-3
v_gene: TRBV6-1
d_gene: TRBD2
CDR3aa: ASSGIAGGDTDTQY

j_gene: TRBJ1-2
v_gene: TRBV5-6
d_gene: -
CDR3aa: ASSLRAGPSYT

j_gene: TRBJ1-5
v_gene: TRBV28
d_gene: TRBD1
CDR3aa: ASSFSRGLGQPQH

j_gene: TRBJ2-2
v_gene: TRBV27
d_gene: TRBD1
CDR3aa: ASSLFWGTGGTGELF

j_gene: TRBJ2-5
v_gene: TRBV27
d_gene: -
CDR3aa: ASSLRETETQY

j_gene: TRBJ1-5
v_gene: TRBV2
d_gene: TRBD1
CDR3aa: ASSDRTGGYQPQH

j_gene: TRBJ1-1
v_gene: TRBV6-5
d_gene: -
CDR3aa: ASSYKARGTEAF

j_gene: TRBJ2-1
v_gene: TRBV28
d_gene: -
CDR3aa: ASSGRTARAPDEQF

j_gene: TRBJ2-7
v_gene: TRBV28
d_gene: TRBD1
CDR3aa: ASSSTGGAWEQY

j_gene: TRBJ2-7
v_gene: TRBV30
d_gene: TRBD2
CDR3aa: AWSWPSGGYEQY

j_gene: TRBJ2-5
v_gene: TRBV5-4
d_gene: TRBD2
CDR3aa: ASSALSGGEETQY

j_gene: TRBJ2-4
v_gene: TRBV19
d_gene: -
CDR3aa: ASSMEGATIQY

j_gene: TRBJ1-3
v_gene: TRBV30
d_gene: -
CDR3aa: AWSVGEGGNTIY

j_gene: TRBJ1-6
v_gene: TRBV28
d_gene: -
CDR3aa: ASTLPGGFYNSPLH

j_gene: TRBJ2-3
v_gene: TRBV5-4
d_gene: TRBD1
CDR3aa: ASRRGGTGGLDTQY

j_gene: TRBJ2-1
v_gene: TRBV5-8
d_gene: -
CDR3aa: ASSLVGDKGLYRF

j_gene: TRBJ2-2
v_gene: TRBV19
d_gene: -
CDR3aa: ASRQGLVGELF

j_gene: TRBJ1-2
v_gene: TRBV2
d_gene: -
CDR3aa: ASTRDKNYGYT

j_gene: TRBJ1-6
v_gene: TRBV25-1
d_gene: -
CDR3aa: ASSSGFYNSPLH

j_gene: TRBJ1-6
v_gene: TRBV5-6
d_gene: TRBD1
CDR3aa: ASTLNSNRGLNSPLH

j_gene: TRBJ1-6
v_gene: TRBV6-1
d_gene: TRBD1
CDR3aa: ASSDRDRYNSPLH

j_gene: TRBJ1-3
v_gene: TRBV2
d_gene: -
CDR3aa: ASTNQAGNTIY